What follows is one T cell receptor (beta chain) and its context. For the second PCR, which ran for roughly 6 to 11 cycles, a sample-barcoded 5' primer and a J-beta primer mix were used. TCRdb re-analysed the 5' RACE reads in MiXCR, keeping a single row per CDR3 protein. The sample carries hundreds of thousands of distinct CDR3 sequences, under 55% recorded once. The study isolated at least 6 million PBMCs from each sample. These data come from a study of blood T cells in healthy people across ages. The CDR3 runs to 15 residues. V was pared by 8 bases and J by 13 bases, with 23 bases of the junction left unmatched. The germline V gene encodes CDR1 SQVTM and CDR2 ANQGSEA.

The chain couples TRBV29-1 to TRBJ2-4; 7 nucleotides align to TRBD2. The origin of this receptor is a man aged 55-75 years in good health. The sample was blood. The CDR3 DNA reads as TGCAGCATTAAAAACCGGGACGAGGTTTCGCGGGAGCAGTACTTC. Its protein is CSIKNRDEVSREQYF.